One sample yielded the 26 T cell receptor beta chains listed below, sequenced in a study of OX40 agonist ivuxolimab in advanced cancers. Profiled with immunoSEQ multiplex PCR; TCRdb holds only in-frame clones, not every one. The table includes 35,000 to 45,000 clones, 70% to 85% detected once. The sample here was CD4+ or CD8+ T cells sorted from blood, taken in a trial of the OX40 agonist ivuxolimab. These receptors were taken from an adult with an advanced solid tumor such as melanoma, head and neck, liver or kidney cancer.

CDR3 nucleotides: TGTGCCAGCAGCTTAGGGGTCGCGGCTAGCGGGAGTTCGGAGACCCAGTACTTC. Its protein is CASSLGVAASGSSETQYF. The chain uses TRBV11-2 and TRBJ2-5; TRBD2 matches 10 bases. This CDR3 contains 18 residues. V trimming: 1 base; J trimming: 5 bases; junction bases outside the gene matches: 13. The germline gives CDR1 SGHAT, CDR2 FQNNGV. Looking up the rest from reference TRBV11-2 and TRBJ2-5 gives the full variable domain: EAGVAQSPRYKIIEKRQSVAFWCNPISGHATLYWYQQILGQGPKLLIQFQNNGVVDDSQLPKDRFSAERLKGVDSTLKIQPAKLEDSAVYLCASSLGVAASGSSETQYFGPGTRLLVL.

The V call is TRBV5-1, the J call TRBJ1-6; no definite D call. Germline loops: CDR1 SGHRS, CDR2 YFSETQ. The CDR3 has 14 amino acids. The ends were cut back, 5 bases at V and 0 bases at J, with 6 bases in the middle. As DNA, the CDR3 is TGCGCCAGCAGGAAAGGCTCCTATAATTCACCCCTCCACTTT. This encodes CASRKGSYNSPLHF.

The rearrangement links TRBV11-2 to TRBJ1-6, with D possibly being TRBD1 (5 bases). Trimming removed 3 bases at V and 1 base at J, with 13 bases between. Germline V gene sequence: CDR1 SGHAT, CDR2 FQNNGV. CDR3 length: 17 amino acids. CDR3 in DNA: TGTGCCAGCAGCTTTCCGGCGGAGGGGTCCTATAATTCACCCCTCCACTTT. This sequence encodes CASSFPAEGSYNSPLHF.

This rearrangement joins TRBV28 to TRBJ1-2; the match to TRBD1 covers 7 bases. V was clipped by 5 bases and J by 7 bases; unmatched bases: 13. CDR3 length: 15 amino acids. From germline, CDR1 is MDHEN and CDR2 SYDVKM. CDR3 bases: TGTGCCAGCAGTGCTTCCGGGACAGCTTGGGGTGGCTACACCTTC. As protein: CASSASGTAWGGYTF.

This clone was found once. The chain is built from TRBV27 and TRBJ2-1; 8 bases agree with TRBD1. The junction had 5 bases not matched to a gene; V was cut back by 5 bases and J by 2 bases. The CDR3 consists of 15 residues. Per germline, CDR1 MNHEY and CDR2 SMNVEV (reference sequence). CDR3 bases: TGTGCCAGCAGTCCTCGGACAGGGACCTACAATGAGCAGTTCTTC. Protein: CASSPRTGTYNEQFF.

This chain uses TRBV29-1 with TRBJ2-4; D may be TRBD1 (6 bases). Germline CDR1 reads SQVTM; CDR2 reads ANQGSEA. Trimming pared 3 bases from V and 2 bases from J, leaving 11 bases between. The length of the CDR3 is 14 residues. DNA of the CDR3: TGCAGCGTTGAGGCCGGGACACCCAAAAACATTCAGTACTTC. Amino acids: CSVEAGTPKNIQYF.

The chain joins TRBV5-6 to TRBJ1-5, with 8 bases aligning to TRBD1. With V trimmed by 0 bases and J by 6 bases, 5 bases remained unmatched. The CDR3 spans 15 residues. CDR1 is SGHDT, CDR2 YYEEEE, per germline. CDR3 residues: CASSLGQGAFQPQHF. CDR3 bases: TGTGCCAGCAGCTTGGGCCAGGGGGCTTTTCAGCCCCAGCATTTT.

The chain carries TRBV5-4 and TRBJ1-2; D not certain. Germline V CDR1 and CDR2: SGHNT, YYREEE (reference sequence). The germline V and J ends were trimmed by 1 base and 6 bases, with 7 bases remaining between them. The CDR3 covers 12 residues. The CDR3 DNA reads TGTGCCAGCAGCTTGCGTGGGGATGGCTACACCTTC. It yields the protein CASSLRGDGYTF.

This clone appeared a few times. The CDR3 nucleotides are TGTGCCAGCAGCCCTTCGGGACTAGCGGGGGGTACCTACAATGAGCAGTTCTTC. Amino acid sequence: CASSPSGLAGGTYNEQFF. The V and J genes are TRBV7-3 and TRBJ2-1; 15 bases align to TRBD2. V lost 5 bases to trimming and J lost 2 bases; unmatched junction nucleotides: 7. The germline V gene encodes CDR1 SGHTA and CDR2 FQGTGA. The CDR3 is 18 residues long.

This clone has more than one count but fewer than ten. This sequence joins TRBV27 and TRBJ2-1, with D hard to call. The V end was cut by 2 bases, the J end by 5 bases, with 10 bases between. Germline loops: CDR1 MNHEY, CDR2 SMNVEV (reference sequence). The CDR3 extends over 14 amino acids. The CDR3, as DNA: TGTGCCAGCAGTTTAGGGTCCGGCCACAATGAGCAGTTCTTC. It translates to CASSLGSGHNEQFF.

V gene TRBV7-3 combines with J gene TRBJ1-5; D may be TRBD1 (5 bases). V lost 2 bases and J 10 bases, leaving 12 bases between the germline ends. CDR1 is SGHTA, CDR2 FQGTGA, per germline. The CDR3 sequence is 13 residues long. The CDR3 DNA reads TGTGCCAGCAGCTTAGACGGGGGGAATCCCCAGCATTTT. Its protein product is CASSLDGGNPQHF.

This rearrangement joins TRBV10-3 to TRBJ1-5, with TRBD1 as a possible D gene (5 bases). The CDR3 is made up of 12 amino acids. Between the trimmed V and J ends, which lost 5 bases and 9 bases, there was a span of 11 bases. The germline gives CDR1 ENHRY, CDR2 SYGVKD. CDR3 protein: CAISKDNWPQHF. Here the CDR3 DNA reads TGTGCCATCAGTAAGGACAATTGGCCCCAGCATTTT.

The chain is built from TRBV18 and TRBJ2-2; perhaps TRBD1 as D (5 bases). This CDR3 spans 13 amino acids. Trimming cost V 8 bases and J 4 bases, with 11 bases left between them. Germline-derived CDR1 and CDR2 are KGHSH and LQKENI. The CDR3 protein is CASATQATGELFF. CDR3 DNA sequence: TGTGCCAGCGCAACACAGGCCACCGGGGAGCTGTTTTTT.

The chain uses TRBV4-2 and TRBJ2-7; D gene ambiguous. With 5 bases removed from V and 1 base from J, the gap between germline ends came to 9 bases. The CDR3 is made up of 13 amino acids. CDR1 LGHNA and CDR2 YNFKEQ come from the germline V gene. The CDR3 here is CASSGQVSYEQYF. DNA for the CDR3: TGTGCCAGCAGCGGTCAGGTATCCTACGAGCAGTACTTC.

The chain is built from TRBV30 and TRBJ1-5; D is undetermined. Germline V gives CDR1 GTSNPN, CDR2 SVGIG (reference sequence). Trimming removed 0 bases at V and 6 bases at J, with 15 bases between. The CDR3 is 15 amino acids. The CDR3 DNA reads TGTGCCTGGAGTGTGCCTTTAGGGTCGGGTCAGCCCCAGCATTTT. This translates into CAWSVPLGSGQPQHF.

J is TRBJ2-1 and V is TRBV27; TRBD2 aligns across 7 bases. Germline loops: CDR1 MNHEY, CDR2 SMNVEV (reference sequence). Germline trimming cut 3 bases from V and 6 bases from J; bases unmatched to any gene: 8. The CDR3 extends over 15 amino acids. This CDR3 reads CASSFSPGGSNEQFF. In nucleotides, the CDR3 is TGTGCCAGCAGTTTCTCTCCCGGGGGGAGCAATGAGCAGTTCTTC.

This clone is large (0.1 to 1%) within its sample. The V call is TRBV6-4, the J call TRBJ2-6; 9 bases fit TRBD1. Trimming cost V 1 base and J 2 bases; bases outside gene matches: 0. Per the germline V gene, CDR1 is MRHNA and CDR2 is SNTAGT. This CDR3 has 16 amino acids. CDR3 residues: CASSDWTGAGANVLTF. CDR3 nucleotides: TGTGCCAGCAGTGACTGGACAGGGGCTGGGGCCAACGTCCTGACTTTC.

The chain uses TRBV30 and TRBJ1-1; D ambiguous. The germline V and J ends were trimmed by 3 bases and 1 base, with 12 bases remaining between them. The CDR3 totals 14 residues. Germline V gene lookup returns CDR1 GTSNPN and CDR2 SVGIG (reference sequence). The CDR3 nucleotides read TGTGCCTGGAGATATAACACCCCGAACACTGAAGCTTTCTTT. This encodes CAWRYNTPNTEAFF.

The rearrangement joins TRBV25-1 to TRBJ2-7; tentative D call: TRBD1 (7 bases). The CDR3 is made up of 16 amino acids. Germline lookup yields CDR1 MGHDK and CDR2 SYGVNS. The V end was cut by 8 bases, the J end by 3 bases, with 23 bases between. Here the CDR3 DNA reads TGTGCCAGCTATAATGGGGGGACAGTGAAACTCTACGAGCAGTACTTC. It encodes CASYNGGTVKLYEQYF.

The chain recombines TRBV6-5 with TRBJ2-2; either TRBD1 or TRBD2 may supply D (5 bases each). V dropped 0 bases and J dropped 7 bases, with 15 bases sitting between them. Germline CDR1 reads MNHEY; CDR2 reads SVGAGI. The length of the CDR3 is 16 residues. CDR3 in amino acids: CASSYSSGRFVGELFF. CDR3 nucleotide sequence: TGTGCCAGCAGTTACTCGTCGGGGCGGTTTGTCGGGGAGCTGTTTTTT.

The chain combines TRBV10-3 with TRBJ2-5; 7 bases align to TRBD2. This CDR3 has 13 amino acids. Germline-derived CDR1 and CDR2 are ENHRY and SYGVKD. V shed 10 bases, J shed 1 base, and the junction held 6 bases outside the gene matches. The CDR3 DNA reads as TGTGCCACCCAAGCGGGGCTCCAAGAGACCCAGTACTTC. This encodes CATQAGLQETQYF.

J is TRBJ1-3 and V is TRBV25-1, with D hard to call. This CDR3 region has 14 residues. Germline CDR1 MGHDK, CDR2 SYGVNS. Trimming shortened V by 3 bases and J by 2 bases, and 8 bases separated the two germline ends. The DNA for the CDR3 is TGTGCCAGCAGTGAGGTAACCGCTGGAAACACCATATATTTT. Its protein is CASSEVTAGNTIYF.

CDR3 sequence: CASSLFIDRLYEQYF. CDR3 nucleotide sequence: TGTGCCAGTAGCCTATTCATCGACAGATTGTACGAGCAGTACTTC. J is TRBJ2-7 and V is TRBV19, with a tentative D call TRBD1 (5 bases). The germline gives CDR1 LNHDA, CDR2 SQIVND (reference sequence). V was clipped by 6 bases and J by 4 bases, with 19 bases between them. This CDR3 comprises 15 residues.

The CDR3 nucleotides read TGTGCCAGCAGCCCCCTGAAAGGACCTAACACCGGGGAGCTGTTTTTT. It encodes CASSPLKGPNTGELFF. The chain couples TRBV7-6 to TRBJ2-2; D gene ambiguous. CDR1 SGHVS and CDR2 FNYEAQ come from the germline V gene. This CDR3 is built from 16 residues. Trimming took 5 bases from V and 2 from J, leaving 15 bases between them. Full variable domain (missing parts from reference TRBV7-6 and TRBJ2-2): GAGVSQSPRYKVTKRGQDVALRCDPISGHVSLYWYRQALGQGPEFLTYFNYEAQQDKSGLPNDRFSAERPEGSISTLTIQRTEQRDSAMYRCASSPLKGPNTGELFFGEGSRLTVL.

Only a few counts were recorded for this clone. Other DNA sequences in this sample translate to the same CDR3. The chain joins TRBV28 to TRBJ2-1, with 7 bases fitting TRBD1. CDR1 MDHEN and CDR2 SYDVKM come from the germline V gene. There are 16 residues in the CDR3. V was pared by 4 bases and J by 0 bases, with 6 bases of the junction left unmatched. CDR3 amino acids: CASSSIQGYSYNEQFF. In DNA, the CDR3 is TGTGCCAGCAGTTCCATACAGGGGTACTCCTACAATGAGCAGTTCTTC.

This sequence joins TRBV18 and TRBJ2-5; 8 bases agree with TRBD2. This CDR3 region has 15 residues. J lost 1 base, V lost 3 bases, and 4 bases had no gene match. Germline-derived CDR1 and CDR2 are KGHSH and LQKENI. DNA of the CDR3: TGTGCCAGCTCACCCCAACGGGGGGGCCAAGAGACCCAGTACTTC. It yields the protein CASSPQRGGQETQYF.